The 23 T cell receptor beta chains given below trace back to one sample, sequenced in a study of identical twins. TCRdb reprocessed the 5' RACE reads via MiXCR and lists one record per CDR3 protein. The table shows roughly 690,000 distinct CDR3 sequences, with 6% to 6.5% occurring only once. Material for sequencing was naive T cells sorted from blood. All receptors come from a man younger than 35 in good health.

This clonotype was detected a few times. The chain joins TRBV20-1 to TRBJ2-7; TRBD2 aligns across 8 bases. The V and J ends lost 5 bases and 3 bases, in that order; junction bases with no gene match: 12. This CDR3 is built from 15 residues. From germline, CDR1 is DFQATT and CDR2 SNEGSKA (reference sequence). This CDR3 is CSAQKSGSNIYEQYF. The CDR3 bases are TGCAGTGCTCAAAAAAGCGGGAGCAATATCTACGAGCAGTACTTC.

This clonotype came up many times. The CDR3 is CASSPAVADTQYF. The CDR3 DNA reads TGTGCCAGCTCACCCGCTGTCGCAGATACGCAGTATTTT. This chain connects TRBV18 to TRBJ2-3; D unresolved. V gave up 3 bases and J gave up 4 bases, with 8 bases separating them. The CDR3 runs to 13 residues. CDR1 is KGHSH, CDR2 LQKENI, per germline.

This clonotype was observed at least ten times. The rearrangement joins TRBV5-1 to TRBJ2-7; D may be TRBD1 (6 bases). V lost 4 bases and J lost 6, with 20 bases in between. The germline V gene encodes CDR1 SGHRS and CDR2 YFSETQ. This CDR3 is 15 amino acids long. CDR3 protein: CASSLGDTRRSEQYF. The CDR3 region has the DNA TGCGCCAGCAGCCTTGGGGACACCCGACGGTCCGAGCAGTACTTC.

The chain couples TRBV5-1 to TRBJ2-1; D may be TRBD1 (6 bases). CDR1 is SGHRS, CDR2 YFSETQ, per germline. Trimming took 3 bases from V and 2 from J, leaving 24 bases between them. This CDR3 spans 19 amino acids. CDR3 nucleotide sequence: TGCGCCAGCAGCTATAGGGACAAGGGCGAGGTTGGGCCCTACAATGAGCAGTTCTTC. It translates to CASSYRDKGEVGPYNEQFF.

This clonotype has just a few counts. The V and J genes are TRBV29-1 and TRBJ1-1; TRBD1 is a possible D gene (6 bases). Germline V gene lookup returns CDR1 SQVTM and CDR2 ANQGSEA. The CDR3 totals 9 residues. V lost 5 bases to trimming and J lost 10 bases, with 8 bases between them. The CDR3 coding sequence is TGCAGCGTTTTCAGGGGAGCTTTCTTT. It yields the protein CSVFRGAFF.

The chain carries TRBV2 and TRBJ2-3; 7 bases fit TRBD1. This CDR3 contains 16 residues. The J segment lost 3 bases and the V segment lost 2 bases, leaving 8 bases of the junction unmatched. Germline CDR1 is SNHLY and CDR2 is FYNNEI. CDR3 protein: CASSESRQGLTDTQYF. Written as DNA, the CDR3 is TGTGCCAGCAGTGAATCCCGACAGGGTTTGACAGATACGCAGTATTTT.

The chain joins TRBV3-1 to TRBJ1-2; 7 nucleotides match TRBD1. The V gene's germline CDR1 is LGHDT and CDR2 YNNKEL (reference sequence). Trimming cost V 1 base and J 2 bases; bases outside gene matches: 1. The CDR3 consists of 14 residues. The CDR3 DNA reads TGTGCCAGCAGCCAAGCAGGGGGGAACTATGGCTACACCTTC. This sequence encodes CASSQAGGNYGYTF.

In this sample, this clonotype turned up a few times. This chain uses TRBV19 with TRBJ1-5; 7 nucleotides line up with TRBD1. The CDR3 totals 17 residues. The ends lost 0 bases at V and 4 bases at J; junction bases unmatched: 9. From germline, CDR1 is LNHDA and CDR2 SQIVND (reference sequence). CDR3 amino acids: CASSIDPDRASNQPQHF. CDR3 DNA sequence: TGTGCCAGTAGTATAGACCCAGACAGGGCCAGTAATCAGCCCCAGCATTTT.

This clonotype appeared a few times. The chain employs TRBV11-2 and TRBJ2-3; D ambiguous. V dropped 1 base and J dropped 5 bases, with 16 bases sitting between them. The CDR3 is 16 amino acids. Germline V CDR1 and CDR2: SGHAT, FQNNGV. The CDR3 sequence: CASSLVQLSGRDTQYF. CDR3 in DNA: TGTGCCAGCAGCTTAGTACAGCTATCGGGTCGAGATACGCAGTATTTT. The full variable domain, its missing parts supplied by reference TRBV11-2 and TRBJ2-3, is EAGVAQSPRYKIIEKRQSVAFWCNPISGHATLYWYQQILGQGPKLLIQFQNNGVVDDSQLPKDRFSAERLKGVDSTLKIQPAKLEDSAVYLCASSLVQLSGRDTQYFGPGTRLTVL.

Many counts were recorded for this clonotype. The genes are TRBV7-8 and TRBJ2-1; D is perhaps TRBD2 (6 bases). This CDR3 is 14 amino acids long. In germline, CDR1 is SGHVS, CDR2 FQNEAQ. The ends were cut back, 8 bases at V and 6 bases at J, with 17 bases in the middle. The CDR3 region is CASEKSRTTNEQFF. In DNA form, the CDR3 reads TGTGCCAGCGAGAAAAGTAGGACTACCAATGAGCAGTTCTTC.

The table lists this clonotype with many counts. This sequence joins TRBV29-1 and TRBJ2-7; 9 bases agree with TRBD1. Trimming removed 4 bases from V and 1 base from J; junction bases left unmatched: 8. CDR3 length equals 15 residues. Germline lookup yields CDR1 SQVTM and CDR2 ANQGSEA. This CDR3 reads CSVAPGQGQSYEQYF. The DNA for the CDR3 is TGCAGCGTTGCTCCCGGACAGGGGCAGTCCTACGAGCAGTACTTC.

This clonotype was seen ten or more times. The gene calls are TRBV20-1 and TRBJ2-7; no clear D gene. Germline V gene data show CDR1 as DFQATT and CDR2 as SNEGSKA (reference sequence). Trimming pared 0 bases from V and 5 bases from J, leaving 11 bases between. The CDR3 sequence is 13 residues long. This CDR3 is CSARDASPHEQYF. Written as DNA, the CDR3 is TGCAGTGCTAGAGACGCAAGCCCCCACGAGCAGTACTTC.

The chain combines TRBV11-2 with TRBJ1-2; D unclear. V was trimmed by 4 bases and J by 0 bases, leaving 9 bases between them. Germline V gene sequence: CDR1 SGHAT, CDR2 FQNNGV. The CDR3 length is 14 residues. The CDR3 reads CASSSLRANYGYTF. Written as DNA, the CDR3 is TGTGCCAGCAGCTCCTTACGGGCTAACTATGGCTACACCTTC.

In DNA, the CDR3 is TGCAGTGCTAACCCAGGGCTAGGTCAGCCCCAGCATTTT. Amino acids: CSANPGLGQPQHF. The gene calls are TRBV20-1 and TRBJ1-5, with D tentatively TRBD1 (5 bases). Germline values: CDR1 DFQATT, CDR2 SNEGSKA (reference sequence). CDR3 length: 13 residues. Trimming stripped 4 bases from V and 6 bases from J, with 13 bases between.

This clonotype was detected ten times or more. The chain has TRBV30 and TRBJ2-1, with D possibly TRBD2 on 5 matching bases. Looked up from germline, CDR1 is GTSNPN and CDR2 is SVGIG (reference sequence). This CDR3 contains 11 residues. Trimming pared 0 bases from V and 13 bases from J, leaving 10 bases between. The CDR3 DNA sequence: TGTGCCTGGAGTGTATTAGGGAGTCAGTTCTTC. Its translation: CAWSVLGSQFF. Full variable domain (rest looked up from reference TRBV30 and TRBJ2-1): SQTIHQWPATLVQPVGSPLSLECTVEGTSNPNLYWYRQAAGRGLQLLFYSVGIGQISSEVPQNLSASRPQDRQFILSSKKLLLSDSGFYLCAWSVLGSQFFGPGTRLTVL.

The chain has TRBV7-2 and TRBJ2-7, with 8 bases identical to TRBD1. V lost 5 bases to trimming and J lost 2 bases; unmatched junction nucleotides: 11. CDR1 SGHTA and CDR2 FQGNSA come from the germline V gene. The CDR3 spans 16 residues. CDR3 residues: CASSPDSLGQAYEQYF. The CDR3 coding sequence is TGTGCCAGCAGCCCCGACAGCCTGGGACAGGCCTACGAGCAGTACTTC.

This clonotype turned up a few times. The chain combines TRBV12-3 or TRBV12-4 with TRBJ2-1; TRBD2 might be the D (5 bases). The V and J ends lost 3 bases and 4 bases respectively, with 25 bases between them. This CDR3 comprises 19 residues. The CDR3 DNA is TGTGCCAGCAGTTTCCCCCCCTCCCGTGTGCGGGCCACTTACAATGAGCAGTTCTTC. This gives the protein CASSFPPSRVRATYNEQFF.

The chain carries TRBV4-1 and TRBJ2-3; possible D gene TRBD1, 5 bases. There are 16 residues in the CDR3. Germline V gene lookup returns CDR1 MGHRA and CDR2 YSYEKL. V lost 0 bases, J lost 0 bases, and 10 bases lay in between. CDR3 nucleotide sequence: TGCGCCAGCAGCCAAGATATATCAGGGAGCACAGATACGCAGTATTTT. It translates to CASSQDISGSTDTQYF.

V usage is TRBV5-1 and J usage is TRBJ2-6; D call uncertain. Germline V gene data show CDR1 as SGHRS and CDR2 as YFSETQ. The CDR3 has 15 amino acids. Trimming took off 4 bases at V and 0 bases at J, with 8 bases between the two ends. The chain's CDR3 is CASSPIRSGANVLTF. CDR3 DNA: TGCGCCAGCAGCCCGATACGCTCTGGGGCCAACGTCCTGACTTTC.

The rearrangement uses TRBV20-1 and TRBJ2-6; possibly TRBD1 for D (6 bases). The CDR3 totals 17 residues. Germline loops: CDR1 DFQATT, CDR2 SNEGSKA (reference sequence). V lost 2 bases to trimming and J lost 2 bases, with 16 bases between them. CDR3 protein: CSARTGTGPTGANVLTF. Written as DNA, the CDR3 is TGCAGTGCTAGAACAGGGACGGGACCAACTGGGGCCAACGTCCTGACTTTC.

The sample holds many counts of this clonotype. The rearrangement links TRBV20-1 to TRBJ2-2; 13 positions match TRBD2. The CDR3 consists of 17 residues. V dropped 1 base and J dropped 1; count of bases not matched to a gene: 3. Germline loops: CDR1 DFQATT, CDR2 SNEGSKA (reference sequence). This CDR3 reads CSARGWTSGGNTGELFF. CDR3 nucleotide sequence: TGCAGTGCTAGAGGGTGGACTAGCGGGGGGAACACCGGGGAGCTGTTTTTT.

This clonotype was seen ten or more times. The DNA for the CDR3 is TGTGCCAGCAGCTTAGTGATAGTAATAGCGTACAACAATGAGCAGTTCTTC. As protein: CASSLVIVIAYNNEQFF. The chain couples TRBV11-2 to TRBJ2-1; TRBD2 might be the D (5 bases). This CDR3 spans 17 amino acids. CDR1 and CDR2 from the germline V gene are SGHAT and FQNNGV. V lost 1 base and J lost 5, with 18 bases in between. Based on the CDR3 plus reference TRBV11-2 and TRBJ2-1, the full variable domain is EAGVAQSPRYKIIEKRQSVAFWCNPISGHATLYWYQQILGQGPKLLIQFQNNGVVDDSQLPKDRFSAERLKGVDSTLKIQPAKLEDSAVYLCASSLVIVIAYNNEQFFGPGTRLTVL.

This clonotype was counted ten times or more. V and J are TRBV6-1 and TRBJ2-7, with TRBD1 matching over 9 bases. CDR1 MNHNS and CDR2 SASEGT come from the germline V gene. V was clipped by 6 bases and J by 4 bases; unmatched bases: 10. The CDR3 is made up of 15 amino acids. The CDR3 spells CASRPTGTGIYEQYV. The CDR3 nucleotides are TGTGCCAGCAGGCCAACCGGGACAGGGATTTACGAGCAGTACGTC.